A single sample is the source of the 22 T cell receptor beta chains below, sequenced in a study of a mutant IDH1 vaccine in newly diagnosed glioma. The repertoire was sequenced with immunoSEQ multiplex PCR; TCRdb's copy has only in-frame clones and lacks some. The top ten hold more than 7.5% of the sample, which has some 23,000 clones, around 77% seen once. No antigen is known for these receptors. Time point in this sample: week 11, during vaccination. Each dose of the vaccine consisted of 300 ug of mutant IDH1 20-mer peptide, with topical imiquimod. The sample in question was PBMCs, obtained from a glioma patient whose treatment included an IDH1 peptide vaccine. These receptors were collected from a young woman with glioma.

This sequence joins TRBV19 and TRBJ1-5; D may be TRBD1 (5 bases). Germline CDR1 and CDR2: LNHDA and SQIVND (reference sequence). The V end lost 3 bases, the J end lost 1 base, and 16 bases lay between the germline ends. CDR3 length: 17 residues. CDR3 nucleotide sequence: TGTGCCAGTAGTATTAAGGCAGGGCTGTTGAGCAATCAGCCCCAGCATTTT. Residues: CASSIKAGLLSNQPQHF.

The chain joins TRBV7-9 to TRBJ1-4; D not resolved. Trimming removed 4 bases at V and 8 bases at J, with 14 bases between. Per the germline V gene, CDR1 is SEHNR and CDR2 is FQNEAQ (reference sequence). This CDR3 comprises 14 residues. The CDR3 bases are TGTGCCAGCAGCTCCTCCGCCGTAGCAGAAAAACTGTTTTTT. It encodes CASSSSAVAEKLFF.

This chain connects TRBV2 to TRBJ2-2; either TRBD1 or TRBD2 may supply D (5 bases each). Trimming left V 0 bases short and J 0 bases short, with 14 bases between. This CDR3 has 18 amino acids. Germline values: CDR1 SNHLY, CDR2 FYNNEI. The DNA of the CDR3 is TGTGCCAGCAGTGAAGCGCGAGGGGTCCCCGCGAACACCGGGGAGCTGTTTTTT. It is translated as CASSEARGVPANTGELFF. The whole variable domain, remainder taken from reference TRBV2 and TRBJ2-2, is EPEVTQTPSHQVTQMGQEVILRCVPISNHLYFYWYRQILGQKVEFLVSFYNNEISEKSEIFDDQFSVERPDGSNFTLKIRSTKLEDSAMYFCASSEARGVPANTGELFFGEGSRLTVL.

The chain employs TRBV4-3 and TRBJ2-1; the D gene is possibly TRBD2 (6 bases). The CDR3 has 15 residues. CDR1 is LGHNA and CDR2 is YSLEER in the germline V gene. V was shortened by 1 base and J by 9 bases, with 16 bases between the two germline ends. The CDR3 spells CASSQGDGSPGEQFF. DNA of the CDR3: TGCGCCAGCAGCCAAGGTGACGGGAGCCCCGGTGAGCAGTTCTTC.

The chain uses TRBV5-8 and TRBJ1-1; maybe TRBD1 (6 bases). There are 14 residues in the CDR3. Germline CDR1 and CDR2: SGHTS and YDEGEE. V lost 2 bases and J 2 bases, leaving 10 bases between the germline ends. CDR3 in amino acids: CASSLQGVNTEAFF. The CDR3, as DNA: TGTGCCAGCAGCTTACAGGGTGTTAACACTGAAGCTTTCTTT.

The chain combines TRBV6-5 with TRBJ1-3, with D unresolved. Trimming took 6 bases from V and 0 from J, leaving 6 bases between them. The CDR3 is made up of 13 amino acids. The V gene's germline CDR1 is MNHEY and CDR2 SVGAGI. In DNA, the CDR3 is TGTGCCAGCAGACGCTACTCTGGAAACACCATATATTTT. Protein sequence: CASRRYSGNTIYF.

The chain carries TRBV27 and TRBJ2-7; D remains ambiguous. Trimming left V 2 bases short and J 3 bases short, with 11 bases between. The CDR3 is 14 residues long. In germline, CDR1 is MNHEY, CDR2 SMNVEV (reference sequence). The CDR3 nucleotides are TGTGCCAGCAGTTTAATAGCCGGTCACTACGAGCAGTACTTC. It encodes CASSLIAGHYEQYF.

The chain is built from TRBV2 and TRBJ2-5; D is possibly TRBD1 (5 bases). Germline CDR1 is SNHLY and CDR2 is FYNNEI. CDR3 size: 12 residues. The germline V and J ends were trimmed by 6 bases and 4 bases, with 9 bases remaining between them. The CDR3 reads CASRAGPETQYF. Written as DNA, the CDR3 is TGTGCCAGCAGGGCAGGGCCAGAGACCCAGTACTTC.

This chain uses TRBV6-5 with TRBJ2-1, with D perhaps matching TRBD1 or TRBD2 (5 bases each). Germline assignment: CDR1 MNHEY and CDR2 SVGAGI. V dropped 5 bases and J dropped 4 bases, with 15 bases sitting between them. This CDR3 contains 15 residues. CDR3 DNA: TGTGCCAGCAGTCCGGGGCTAGCTTCTTACAATGAGCAGTTCTTC. It encodes CASSPGLASYNEQFF.

This clone turned up a few times. This chain connects TRBV30 to TRBJ1-1; possibly TRBD1 for D (5 bases). CDR1 and CDR2 (germline): GTSNPN, SVGIG (reference sequence). The CDR3 runs 14 residues. The V end lost 1 base, the J end lost 0 bases, and 9 bases lay between the germline ends. CDR3 amino acids: CAWSGGSLNTEAFF. The DNA for the CDR3 is TGTGCCTGGAGTGGGGGCAGTTTGAACACTGAAGCTTTCTTT. The variable domain in full, with the rest retrieved from reference TRBV30 and TRBJ1-1, is SQTIHQWPATLVQPVGSPLSLECTVEGTSNPNLYWYRQAAGRGLQLLFYSVGIGQISSEVPQNLSASRPQDRQFILSSKKLLLSDSGFYLCAWSGGSLNTEAFFGQGTRLTVV.

The chain combines TRBV7-2 with TRBJ2-2; no definite D call. The CDR3 is 14 amino acids. V gave up 4 bases and J gave up 4 bases, with 10 bases separating them. CDR1 SGHTA and CDR2 FQGNSA come from the germline V gene. Here the CDR3 reads CASSSTWPTGELFF. DNA of the CDR3: TGTGCCAGCAGCTCTACCTGGCCCACCGGGGAGCTGTTTTTT. Drawing the rest from reference TRBV7-2 and TRBJ2-2, the complete variable domain is GAGVSQSPSNKVTEKGKDVELRCDPISGHTALYWYRQSLGQGLEFLIYFQGNSAPDKSGLPSDRFSAERTGGSVSTLTIQRTQQEDSAVYLCASSSTWPTGELFFGEGSRLTVL.

This clone has just a few counts. V gene TRBV2 combines with J gene TRBJ1-2; no clear D gene. Trimming pared 6 bases from V and 7 bases from J, leaving 12 bases between. CDR3 length: 12 residues. Germline CDR1 is SNHLY and CDR2 is FYNNEI. The CDR3 bases are TGTGCCAGCAGGGGTTCCGGTGGTGGCTACACCTTC. This encodes CASRGSGGGYTF.

The sample holds a few counts of this clone. The gene calls are TRBV6-1 and TRBJ1-5; D remains unclear. The germline V gene has CDR1 MNHNS and CDR2 SASEGT. CDR3 length: 12 residues. V was pared by 2 bases and J by 3 bases, with 2 bases between. CDR3 sequence: CASSEHNQPQHF. Here the CDR3 DNA reads TGTGCCAGCAGTGAACACAATCAGCCCCAGCATTTT.

The chain couples TRBV4-1 to TRBJ2-5; 12 nucleotides match TRBD2. Looked up from germline, CDR1 is MGHRA and CDR2 is YSYEKL. The CDR3 totals 18 residues. Trimming took 0 bases from V and 1 from J; bases not matched to a gene: 6. CDR3 sequence (DNA): TGCGCCAGCAGCCAAGATTCGTCTAGCGGGAGGGCCCAAGAGACCCAGTACTTC. Protein sequence: CASSQDSSSGRAQETQYF.

The V call is TRBV5-5, the J call TRBJ2-4; possibly TRBD2 for D (5 bases). The CDR3 is 16 residues long. Germline loops: CDR1 SGHKS, CDR2 YYEKEE (reference sequence). The ends were cut back, 3 bases at V and 0 bases at J, with 13 bases in the middle. The CDR3, as DNA: TGTGCCAGCAGCTCGTGGGAGATGGTAGCCAAAAACATTCAGTACTTC. This gives the protein CASSSWEMVAKNIQYF.

This chain links TRBV2 with TRBJ2-4, with TRBD1 identical over 9 bases. The CDR3 consists of 16 residues. In germline, CDR1 is SNHLY, CDR2 FYNNEI. J gave up 0 bases and V 7 bases, and 7 bases lay outside the gene matches. The CDR3, as DNA: TGTGCCAGCAACCCGGGACAGGGTTTAGCCAAAAACATTCAGTACTTC. Amino acids: CASNPGQGLAKNIQYF.

The gene calls are TRBV7-2 and TRBJ2-5; D not resolved. CDR1 and CDR2 from the germline V gene are SGHTA and FQGNSA. The ends were cut back, 5 bases at V and 2 bases at J, with 6 bases in the middle. The CDR3 is made up of 12 amino acids. In nucleotides, the CDR3 is TGTGCCAGCAGCGTCCAACAAGAGACCCAGTACTTC. Its protein product is CASSVQQETQYF.

V and J are TRBV2 and TRBJ2-5; 11 bases fit TRBD2. V shed 6 bases and J 0 bases; nucleotides not matched to a gene: 3. The CDR3 length is 15 residues. CDR1 is SNHLY, CDR2 FYNNEI, per germline. CDR3 coding DNA: TGTGCCAGCAGCCTGGGACTAGCGGACCAAGAGACCCAGTACTTC. This encodes CASSLGLADQETQYF.

The chain carries TRBV7-9 and TRBJ1-2; 9 nucleotides agree with TRBD1. The V gene end was trimmed by 1 base and the J gene end by 6 bases; junction bases not matched to a gene: 3. The CDR3 is 14 residues long. Germline loops: CDR1 SEHNR, CDR2 FQNEAQ (reference sequence). CDR3 loop: CASSLGTGEDGYTF. DNA of the CDR3: TGTGCCAGCAGCTTAGGGACAGGGGAGGATGGCTACACCTTC.

This clone was seen only a few times. This CDR3 is also generated by other DNA sequences in the sample. J is TRBJ1-1 and V is TRBV6-4; tentative D call: TRBD1 (5 bases). Trimming left V 3 bases short and J 1 base short, with 6 bases between. Germline CDR1 reads MRHNA; CDR2 reads SNTAGT. CDR3 length equals 13 residues. The chain's CDR3 is CASSEQENTEAFF. DNA of the CDR3: TGTGCCAGCAGTGAACAGGAGAACACTGAAGCTTTCTTT.

V gene TRBV6-5 combines with J gene TRBJ1-2; D might be TRBD1 (5 bases). CDR1 MNHEY and CDR2 SVGAGI come from the germline V gene. V dropped 4 bases and J dropped 6 bases, with 15 bases sitting between them. The CDR3 has 14 residues. Here the CDR3 reads CASSSSGGTHGYTF. The DNA for the CDR3 is TGTGCCAGCAGTTCCTCGGGAGGGACTCATGGCTACACCTTC.

The gene calls are TRBV14 and TRBJ2-1; 15 bases agree with TRBD2. The CDR3 length is 16 residues. V lost 4 bases to trimming and J lost 2 bases; unmatched junction nucleotides: 0. Germline V gene lookup returns CDR1 SGHDN and CDR2 FVKESK. The DNA of the CDR3 is TGTGCCAGCAGCCGGACTAGCGGGAGGGCCTACAATGAGCAGTTCTTC. Translation gives CASSRTSGRAYNEQFF.